This T cell receptor (beta chain) was profiled in a study of beta chain features in type 1 diabetes (dated by TCRdb to 2016 to 2019). With regard to the full study: No differences in mean age, gender distribution, total cell number or subset yield were found between patients and healthy donors. A total of roughly 100 million sorted cells were examined across all samples, and RNA yield correlated strongly with the number of cells per subset. In the study, TCRB repertoires of sorted circulating CD4+ T cell subsets from recently diagnosed type 1 diabetes patients were compared with those of matched healthy donors. Regulatory and stem cell-like memory subsets were isolated from only 8 patients and about eight healthy donors, whereas naive and central memory subsets came from all 30 or so donors.

The germline V gene encodes CDR1 SGHRS and CDR2 YFSETQ. Relative to germline, V is 0 bases shorter and J is 6 bases shorter, with 4 bases between their ends. Measured from the cysteine to the phenylalanine, the CDR3 is 12 residues long. Only CDR3 DNA remains: 36 bases, in frame from the first base. From each donor, a single peripheral blood sample of around 120 mL on average was drawn into heparinised tubes. Naive, central memory, regulatory and stem cell-like memory CD4+ T cells were sorted on a BD FACSAria II using a panel including CD45RO, CCR7, CD25, CD127, CD95 and CD27. All sorted populations exceeded 95% purity. Right away, PBMCs were isolated by Lymphoprep density gradient centrifugation and were stained directly, with no culture step. So that batch effects would be minimized, each experiment stained and sorted samples in pairs, pairing one healthy donor with one patient. The entire isolated RNA was reverse transcribed using the High Capacity cDNA Reverse Transcription Kit, and thus expressed TCRB transcripts were sequenced. Deep immunoSEQ sequencing was performed on naive, central memory and regulatory T cell samples, with an average of roughly 4 million total reads per sample. Sorted cells were lysed in RLT buffer, and RNA was extracted using DNase-treated RNeasy Micro or Mini kits according to cell number. To prevent cross-contamination, every cell subset was processed on its own, while patient and healthy donor samples were processed together. TCRB sequences were amplified from cDNA with the immunoSEQ multiplex PCR, producing 87-bp fragments spanning the CDR3 region. Amplicons were sequenced on the Illumina HiSeq platform. In the paper's pipeline: PCR bias was corrected computationally using synthetic template baselines, and reads within Hamming distance 2 were collapsed, with unmergeable singletons discarded. Reads were aligned to IMGT to assign V, D and J genes, CDR3 length, and insertions or deletions at six rearrangement sites. Clonotype counts were normalized to sorted cell number within each subset before computing true diversity and Gini coefficients with the tcR R package. The overlap coefficient, calculated on TCRB nucleotide sequences, was used to measure repertoire sharing. Out-of-frame TCRB sequences from naive cells were analyzed to stand in for the pre-selection repertoire. The immuneACCESS repertoire file appears here via TCRdb, limited to in-frame rearrangements. These files lack a portion of the clones; in checked studies, under half of the deficit traces to unresolved V genes, and the cause of the others is not known. The V and J calls and the clone size are those of that table, but D and trimming were determined from the DNA. In all, the sample holds about 250,000 clones, and 13% to 15% of those were seen once. Of the sample, around 0.03% is held by the ten largest clones.

Findings and caveats that apply to the study as a whole: Naive, central memory and regulatory TCRB repertoires appeared more similar among patients than among healthy donors. Type 1 diabetes patients showed a moderate but significant shortening of TCRB CDR3 length in all four CD4+ subsets. Because cDNA was sequenced instead of genomic DNA, activated cells with high expression could be over-represented, although the groups did not differ in activation or CD3 levels. HLA sub-analyses involved small numbers of individuals, so any influence of HLA type on TCRB rearrangement remained unresolved. PCR might favor shorter templates, but patient and control samples were amplified and corrected together, so any skew would affect both groups equally. Patients with type 1 diabetes made fewer insertions and deleted more nucleotides at VDJ recombination sites, implying thymic rearrangement abnormalities.

This clone was detected a few times. Its antigen is unknown. Base-call qualities are not available, and no considerably larger clone is one nucleotide away. The receptor chain draws on TRBV5-1 and TRBJ2-1; there is no confident call for the D gene. Sequences were obtained from naive CD4+ T cells from blood. Reading the label with the study, this specimen's cell subset or site is: true naive CD4+ T cells. The TCR was taken from a woman in her forties in good health. In nucleotides, the sequence is TGCGCCAGCAGCTTGGTGAGCAATGAGCAGTTCTTC. The resulting protein is CASSLVSNEQFF.